Here is one TCR beta chain with its context. As yet, its antigen is unknown. This sample was taken from a study of type 1 regulatory T cells. With 4 bases clipped from V and 7 bases from J, the junction kept 7 bases outside the gene matches. Germline assignment: CDR1 MGHDK and CDR2 SYGVNS. This CDR3 has 14 residues. Each CDR3 protein is one row after TCRdb ran MiXCR on the reads. The sample consists of 60,000 to 80,000 distinct CDR3 sequences, about 60% of them appearing once. The specimen was cultured T cells, either the whole culture or a sorted T cell fraction (not recorded which). The subset is: Tr1-enriched cell product generated in vitro against host alloantigens. The chain joins TRBV25-1 to TRBJ2-7; 10 nucleotides match TRBD2. This receptor was obtained from a human donor in good health. The CDR3 loop reads CASSGAGGPREQYF. DNA of the CDR3: TGTGCCAGCAGTGGAGCGGGAGGGCCAAGGGAGCAGTACTTC.